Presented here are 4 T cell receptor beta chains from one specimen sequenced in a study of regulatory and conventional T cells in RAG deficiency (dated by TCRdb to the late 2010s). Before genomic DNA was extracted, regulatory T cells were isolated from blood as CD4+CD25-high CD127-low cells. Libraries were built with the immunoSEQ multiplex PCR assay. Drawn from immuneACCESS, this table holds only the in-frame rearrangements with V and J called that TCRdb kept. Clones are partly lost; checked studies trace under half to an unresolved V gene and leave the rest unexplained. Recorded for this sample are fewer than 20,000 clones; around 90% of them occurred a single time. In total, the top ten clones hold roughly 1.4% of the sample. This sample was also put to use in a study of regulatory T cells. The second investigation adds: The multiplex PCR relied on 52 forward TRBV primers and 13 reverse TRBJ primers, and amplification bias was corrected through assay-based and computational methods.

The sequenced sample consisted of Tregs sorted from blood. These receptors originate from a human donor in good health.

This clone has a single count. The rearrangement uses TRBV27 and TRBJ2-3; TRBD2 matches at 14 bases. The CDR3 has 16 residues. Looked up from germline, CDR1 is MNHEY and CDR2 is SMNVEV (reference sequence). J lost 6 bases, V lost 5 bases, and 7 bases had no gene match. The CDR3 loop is CASSRGLAGGRDTQYF. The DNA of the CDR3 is TGTGCCAGCAGTCGCGGACTAGCGGGGGGCAGGGATACGCAGTATTTT.

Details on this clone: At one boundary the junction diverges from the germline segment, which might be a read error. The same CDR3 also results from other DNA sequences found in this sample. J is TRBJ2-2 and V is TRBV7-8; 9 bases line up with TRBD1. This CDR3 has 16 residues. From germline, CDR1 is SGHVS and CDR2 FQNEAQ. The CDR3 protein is CASRQPGQGNSGELFF. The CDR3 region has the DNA TGTGCCAGCAGACAACCAGGACAGGGGAACTCCGGGGAGCTGTTTTTT.

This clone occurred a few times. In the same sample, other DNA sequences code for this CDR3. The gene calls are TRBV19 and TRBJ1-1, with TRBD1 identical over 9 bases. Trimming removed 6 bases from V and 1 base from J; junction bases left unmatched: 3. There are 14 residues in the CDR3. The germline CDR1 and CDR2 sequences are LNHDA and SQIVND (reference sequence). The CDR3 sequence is CASSRQGGNTEAFF. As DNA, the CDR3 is TGTGCCAGTAGCCGACAGGGGGGGAACACTGAAGCTTTCTTT.

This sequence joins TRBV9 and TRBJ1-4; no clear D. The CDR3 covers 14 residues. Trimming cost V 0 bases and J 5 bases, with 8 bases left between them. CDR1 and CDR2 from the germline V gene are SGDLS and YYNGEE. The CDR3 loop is CASSVGPINEKLFF. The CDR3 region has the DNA TGTGCCAGCAGCGTAGGTCCGATAAATGAAAAACTGTTTTTT.